This TCR beta chain derives from a study of T-cell memory formation after mild COVID-19. Study in general: The TCR clusters were mostly specific to one donor. Overall study findings and caveats: CD4/CD8 balance characterized clones contracting day 15 to 85, and CD4+ skew characterized later expanders. Clonal second-wave expansions that peaked on day 37 had unconfirmed SARS-CoV-2 specificity. Of the contracting clones, CD4+ ones lay mainly in CM and EM, and CD8+ ones in EMRA.

One entry per CDR3 protein results from TCRdb running MiXCR on the 5' RACE reads. The table has roughly 400,000 distinct CDR3 sequences, roughly 15% seen once; the top ten hold 20% to 25%. With regard to this clonotype: Its specificity is unknown.

The sample taken for sequencing was PBMCs or a T cell subset sorted from them (not recorded which). This clonotype was sampled from a man between 18 and 35 years old who had mild COVID-19 (a few samples of this study predate the infection). Cell type and time point are not known.

CDR3 bases: TGTGCCAGCAGTTATTTACAGGGGGGGTCTGGGGCCAACGTCCTGACTTTC. It is translated as CASSYLQGGSGANVLTF. The chain has TRBV6-2 or TRBV6-3 and TRBJ2-6, with D tentatively TRBD1 (8 bases). Trimming took 3 bases from V and 1 from J, leaving 13 bases between them. CDR1 and CDR2 from the germline V gene are MNHEY and SVGEGT. The CDR3 has 17 residues.